This T cell receptor beta chain originates from a study of T cell responses to AZD1222 COVID-19 vaccine. Repertoires were generated with immunoSEQ multiplex PCR, while TCRdb's copy carries only in-frame clones and drops some. The top ten hold around 3.2% of the sample, which has some 100,000 clones, more than 75% seen once. Material: peripheral blood, obtained on day 0 of AZD1222 vaccination. The receptor was isolated from an adult in good health.

CDR3 region: CASSLAGPQETQYF. The CDR3 coding sequence is TGCGCCAGCAGCTTGGCGGGTCCCCAAGAGACCCAGTACTTC. The rearrangement links TRBV5-1 to TRBJ2-5, with D unclear. Trimming took 0 bases from V and 1 from J, leaving 7 bases between them. The CDR3 sequence is 14 residues long. Germline values: CDR1 SGHRS, CDR2 YFSETQ.